This T cell receptor (beta chain) was sequenced in a study of blood T cell repertoires in COVID-19. Study-level information: COVID-19 samples, acute and convalescent, were from the United States, Italy and Spain.

CDR1 and CDR2 from the germline V gene are SGHTA and FQGTGA. J was trimmed by 6 bases and V by 3 bases; bases with no gene match: 7. CDR3 length: 15 amino acids. The authors' processing: The assay estimated nucleated cells by amplifying reference gene primers. The repertoire was sequenced with immunoSEQ multiplex PCR; TCRdb's copy has only in-frame clones and lacks some. V, J and clone size are those of that table, while D and trimming were read from the DNA. The sample consists of some 100,000 clones, about 80% of them appearing once. The sequenced sample was peripheral blood. The chain links TRBV7-3 to TRBJ2-3; TRBD2 matches at 9 bases. The receptor comes from a man aged 65 to 85 with acute or convalescent COVID-19. The DNA for the CDR3 is TGTGCCAGCAGCTTCGCGGGAGGGCCGTTGGATACGCAGTATTTT. Translation gives CASSFAGGPLDTQYF.